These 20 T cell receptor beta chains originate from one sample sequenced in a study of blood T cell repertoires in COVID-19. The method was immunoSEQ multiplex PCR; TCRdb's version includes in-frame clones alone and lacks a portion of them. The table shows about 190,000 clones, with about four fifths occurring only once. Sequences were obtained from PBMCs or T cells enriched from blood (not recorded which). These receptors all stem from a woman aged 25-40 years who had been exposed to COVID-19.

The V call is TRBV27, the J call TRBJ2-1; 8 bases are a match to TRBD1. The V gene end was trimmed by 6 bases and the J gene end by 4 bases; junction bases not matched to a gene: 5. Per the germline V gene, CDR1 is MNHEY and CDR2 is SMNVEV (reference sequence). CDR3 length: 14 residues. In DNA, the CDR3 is TGTGCCAGCAGCTTCACAGGGGGATACAATGAGCAGTTCTTC. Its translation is CASSFTGGYNEQFF.

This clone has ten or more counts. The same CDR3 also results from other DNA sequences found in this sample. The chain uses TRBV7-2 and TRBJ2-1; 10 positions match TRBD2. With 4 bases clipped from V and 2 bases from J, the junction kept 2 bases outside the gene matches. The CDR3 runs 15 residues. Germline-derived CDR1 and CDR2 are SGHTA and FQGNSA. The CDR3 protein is CASSYSGGTYNEQFF. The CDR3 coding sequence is TGTGCCAGCAGCTATAGCGGGGGGACCTACAATGAGCAGTTCTTC.

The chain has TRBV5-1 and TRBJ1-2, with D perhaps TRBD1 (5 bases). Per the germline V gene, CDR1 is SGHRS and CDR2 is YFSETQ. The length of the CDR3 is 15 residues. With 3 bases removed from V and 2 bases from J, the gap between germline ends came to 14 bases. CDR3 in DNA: TGCGCCAGCAGCTCCCGGCAGGGCCAGAACTATGGCTACACCTTC. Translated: CASSSRQGQNYGYTF.

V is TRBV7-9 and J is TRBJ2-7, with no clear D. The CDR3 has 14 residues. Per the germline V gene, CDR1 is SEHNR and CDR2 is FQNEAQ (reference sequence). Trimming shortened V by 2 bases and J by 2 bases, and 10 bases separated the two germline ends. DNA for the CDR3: TGTGCCAGCAGCTTATCCGGAGCACCCTACGAGCAGTACTTC. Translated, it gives CASSLSGAPYEQYF.

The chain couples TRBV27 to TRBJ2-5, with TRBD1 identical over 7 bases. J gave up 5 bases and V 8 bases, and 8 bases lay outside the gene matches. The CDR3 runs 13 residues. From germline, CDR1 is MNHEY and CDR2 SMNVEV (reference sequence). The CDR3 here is CASGPQGEETQYF. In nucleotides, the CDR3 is TGTGCCAGCGGACCCCAGGGGGAGGAGACCCAGTACTTC.

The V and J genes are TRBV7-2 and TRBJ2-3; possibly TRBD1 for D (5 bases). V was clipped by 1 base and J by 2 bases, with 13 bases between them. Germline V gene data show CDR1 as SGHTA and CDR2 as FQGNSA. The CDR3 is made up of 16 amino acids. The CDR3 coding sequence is TGTGCCAGCAGCTTAGGTGGGAAGGGGATCACAGATACGCAGTATTTT. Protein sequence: CASSLGGKGITDTQYF. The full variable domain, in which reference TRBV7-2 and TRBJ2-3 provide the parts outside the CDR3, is GAGVSQSPSNKVTEKGKDVELRCDPISGHTALYWYRQSLGQGLEFLIYFQGNSAPDKSGLPSDRFSAERTGGSVSTLTIQRTQQEDSAVYLCASSLGGKGITDTQYFGPGTRLTVL.

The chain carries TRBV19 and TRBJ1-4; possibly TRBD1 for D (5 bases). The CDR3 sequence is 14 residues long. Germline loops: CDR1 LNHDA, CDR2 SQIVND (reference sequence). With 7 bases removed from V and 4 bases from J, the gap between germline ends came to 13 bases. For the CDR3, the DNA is TGTGCCAGTACCGACAGCTCCTATAATGAAAAACTGTTTTTT. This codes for CASTDSSYNEKLFF.

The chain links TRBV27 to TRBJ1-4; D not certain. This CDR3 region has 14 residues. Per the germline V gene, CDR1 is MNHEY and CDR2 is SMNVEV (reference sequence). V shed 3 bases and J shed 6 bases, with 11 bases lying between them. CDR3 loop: CASSFRMADEKLFF. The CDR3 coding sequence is TGTGCCAGCAGTTTTCGTATGGCGGATGAAAAACTGTTTTTT.

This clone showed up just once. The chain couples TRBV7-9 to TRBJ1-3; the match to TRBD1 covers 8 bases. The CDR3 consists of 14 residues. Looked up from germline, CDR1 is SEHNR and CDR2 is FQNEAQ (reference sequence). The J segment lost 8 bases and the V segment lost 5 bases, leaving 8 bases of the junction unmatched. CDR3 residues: CASSPDREADTIYF. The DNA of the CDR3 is TGTGCCAGCAGCCCGGACAGGGAAGCGGACACCATATATTTT.

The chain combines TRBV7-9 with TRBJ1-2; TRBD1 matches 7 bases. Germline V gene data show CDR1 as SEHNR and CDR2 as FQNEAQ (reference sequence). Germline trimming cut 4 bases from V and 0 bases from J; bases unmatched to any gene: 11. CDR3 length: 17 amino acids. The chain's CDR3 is CASSSNRGDRSNYGYTF. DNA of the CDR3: TGTGCCAGCAGCTCCAACCGCGGGGACAGATCTAACTATGGCTACACCTTC.

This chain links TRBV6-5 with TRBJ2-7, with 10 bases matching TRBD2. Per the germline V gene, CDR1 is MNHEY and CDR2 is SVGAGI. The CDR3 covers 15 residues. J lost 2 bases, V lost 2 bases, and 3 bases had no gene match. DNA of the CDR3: TGTGCCAGCAGTTACGGTAGCGGGGGGACCTACGAGCAGTACTTC. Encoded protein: CASSYGSGGTYEQYF.

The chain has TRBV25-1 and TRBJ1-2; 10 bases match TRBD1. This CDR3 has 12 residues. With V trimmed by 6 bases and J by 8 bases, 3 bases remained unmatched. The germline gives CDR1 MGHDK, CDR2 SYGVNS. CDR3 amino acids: CASRTGGKGYTF. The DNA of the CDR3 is TGTGCCAGCAGGACAGGGGGCAAGGGCTACACCTTC.

The CDR3 DNA reads as TGTGCCAGCAGCGTAGCTCCAGACTCGGGGACAACTAATGAAAAACTGTTTTTT. Encoded protein: CASSVAPDSGTTNEKLFF. V usage is TRBV9 and J usage is TRBJ1-4; no clear D gene. Trimming cost V 0 bases and J 0 bases, with 15 bases left between them. Germline V CDR1 and CDR2: SGDLS, YYNGEE. The CDR3 loop spans 18 amino acids.

The CDR3: CASSPPGSYNSPLHF. The CDR3 region has the DNA TGTGCCAGCAGCCCTCCAGGGTCCTATAATTCACCCCTCCACTTT. The chain has TRBV14 and TRBJ1-6; weak D call: TRBD1 (5 bases). The CDR3 is made up of 15 amino acids. With 4 bases removed from V and 1 base from J, the gap between germline ends came to 8 bases. Germline V gives CDR1 SGHDN, CDR2 FVKESK.

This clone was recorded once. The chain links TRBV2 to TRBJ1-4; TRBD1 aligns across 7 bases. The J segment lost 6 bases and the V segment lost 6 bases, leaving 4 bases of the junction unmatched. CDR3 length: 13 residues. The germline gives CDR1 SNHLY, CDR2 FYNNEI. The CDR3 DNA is TGTGCCAGCAGAGACGACAGGGATGAAAAACTGTTTTTT. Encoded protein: CASRDDRDEKLFF.

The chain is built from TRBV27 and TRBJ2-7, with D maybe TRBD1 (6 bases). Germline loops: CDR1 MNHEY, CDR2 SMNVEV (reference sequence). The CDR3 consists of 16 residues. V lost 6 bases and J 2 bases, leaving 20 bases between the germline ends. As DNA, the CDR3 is TGTGCCAGCAGCCCCTTTCCCGGCAGGGGACCCTACGAGCAGTACTTC. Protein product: CASSPFPGRGPYEQYF.

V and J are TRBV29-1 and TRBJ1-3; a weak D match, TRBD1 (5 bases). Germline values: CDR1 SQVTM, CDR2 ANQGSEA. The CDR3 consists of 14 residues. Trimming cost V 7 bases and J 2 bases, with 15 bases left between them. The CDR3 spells CSATGQGTGNTIYF. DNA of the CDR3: TGCAGCGCTACAGGTCAGGGAACTGGAAACACCATATATTTT.

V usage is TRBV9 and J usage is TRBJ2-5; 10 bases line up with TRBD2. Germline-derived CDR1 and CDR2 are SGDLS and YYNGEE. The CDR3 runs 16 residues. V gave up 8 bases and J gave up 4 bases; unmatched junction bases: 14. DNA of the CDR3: TGTGCCAGAAGGGAGCGGGGGGGACCCTTTGGAGAGACCCAGTACTTC. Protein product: CARRERGGPFGETQYF. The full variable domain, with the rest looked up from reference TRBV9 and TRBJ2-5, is DSGVTQTPKHLITATGQRVTLRCSPRSGDLSVYWYQQSLDQGLQFLIQYYNGEERAKGNILERFSAQQFPDLHSELNLSSLELGDSALYFCARRERGGPFGETQYFGPGTRLLVL.

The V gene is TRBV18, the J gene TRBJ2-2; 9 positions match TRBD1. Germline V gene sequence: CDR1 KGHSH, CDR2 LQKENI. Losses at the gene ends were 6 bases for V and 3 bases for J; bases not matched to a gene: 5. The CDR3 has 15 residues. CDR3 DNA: TGTGCCAGCTCGCCTCGGGACAGGGACACCGGGGAGCTGTTTTTT. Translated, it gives CASSPRDRDTGELFF.

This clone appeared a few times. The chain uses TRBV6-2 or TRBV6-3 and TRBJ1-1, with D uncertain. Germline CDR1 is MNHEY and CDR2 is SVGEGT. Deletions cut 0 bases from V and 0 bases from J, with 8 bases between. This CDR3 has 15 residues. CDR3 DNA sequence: TGTGCCAGCAGTTACTCAGGAGGAATGAACACTGAAGCTTTCTTT. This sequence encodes CASSYSGGMNTEAFF.